This T cell receptor (beta chain) originates from a study of T cell responses to AZD1222 COVID-19 vaccine. Study-wide findings and caveats: Unmutated variant regions are reportedly targeted by nearly half of spike-specific TCRs. Clonal diversity was possibly underestimated; the donors were predominantly white British and more often female. Of the AZD1222 recipients, only 5 or 6 were seropositive at baseline.

Data came from immunoSEQ multiplex PCR; TCRdb stores just in-frame clones and leaves some out. The sample carries some 75,000 clones, over 75% recorded once. This clone was counted a few times. Antigen specificity is unknown. The specimen comprised peripheral blood, sampled on day 0 of AZD1222 vaccination. This clonotype was sampled from an adult in good health.

The CDR3 DNA reads as TGTGCCAGCAGCAGTGGTGGGTGGGGCAATCAGCCCCAGCATTTT. It codes for CASSSGGWGNQPQHF. This sequence joins TRBV28 and TRBJ1-5; no definite D call. CDR3 length equals 15 residues. Germline V gives CDR1 MDHEN, CDR2 SYDVKM. The V gene lost 6 bases and the J gene lost 2 bases, with 14 bases spanning the gap. The full variable domain, with the rest looked up from reference TRBV28 and TRBJ1-5, is DVKVTQSSRYLVKRTGEKVFLECVQDMDHENMFWYRQDPGLGLRLIYFSYDVKMKEKGDIPEGYSVSREKKERFSLILESASTNQTSMYLCASSSGGWGNQPQHFGDGTRLSIL.